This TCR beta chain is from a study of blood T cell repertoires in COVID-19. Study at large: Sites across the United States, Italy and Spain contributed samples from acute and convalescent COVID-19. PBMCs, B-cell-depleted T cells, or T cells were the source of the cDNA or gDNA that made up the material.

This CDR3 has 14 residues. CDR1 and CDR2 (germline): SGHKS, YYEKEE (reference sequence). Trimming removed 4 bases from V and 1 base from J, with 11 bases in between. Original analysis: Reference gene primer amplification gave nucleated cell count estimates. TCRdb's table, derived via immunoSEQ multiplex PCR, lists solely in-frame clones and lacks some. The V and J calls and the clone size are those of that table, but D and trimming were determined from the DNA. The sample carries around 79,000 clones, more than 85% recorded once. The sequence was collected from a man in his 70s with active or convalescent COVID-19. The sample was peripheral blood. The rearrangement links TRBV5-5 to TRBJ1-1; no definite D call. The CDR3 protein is CASSLYPGNTEAFF. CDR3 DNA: TGTGCCAGCAGCCTGTACCCAGGGAACACTGAAGCTTTCTTT.